The clone carrying this T cell receptor beta chain was detected only a few times. The sample comes from a study of cytomegalovirus exposure and HLA in healthy donors. PCR used 60 Vbeta primers and 13 Jbeta primers. Generated by immunoSEQ multiplex PCR, the TCRdb table keeps only in-frame clones and is missing some. The sample yields roughly 130,000 clones, 82% seen once. Trimming took 5 bases from V and 4 from J; bases not matched to a gene: 7. This CDR3 contains 15 residues. CDR1 and CDR2 from the germline V gene are LGHNA and YSLEER. This chain connects TRBV4-3 to TRBJ2-3, with 9 bases fitting TRBD1. The source of this sequence is a male donor in good health and CMV-seropositive. Sequencing used PBMCs. The CDR3 sequence is CASSKGQGIADTQYF. CDR3 DNA: TGCGCCAGCAGCAAAGGACAGGGGATCGCAGATACGCAGTATTTT.